This entry features one TCR beta chain sequence. Its antigen is not identified. The CDR3 length is 15 residues. Germline CDR1 and CDR2: SGHTA and FQGNSA. V was pared by 5 bases and J by 4 bases, with 7 bases of the junction left unmatched. These data originate in a study of T cells in Graves' hyperthyroidism and ophthalmopathy. TCR beta CDR3 sequences were amplified from RNA transcripts. During a first-round RT-PCR of the TCR CDR3, the HTBI primer set was used. MiXCR was run by TCRdb on the multiplex PCR reads, yielding one entry per CDR3 protein. The sample consists of tens of thousands of distinct CDR3 sequences, roughly 45% of them appearing once. Findings and caveats of the study: The model's output predicted ophthalmopathy at a median of about 6.5 months prior to onset. Clonotypes that were expanded in thyroid above 0.001 mostly appeared in blood too.

The chain employs TRBV7-2 and TRBJ2-3; 9 bases match TRBD1. The source is a woman aged 30 to 39 with Graves' hyperthyroidism. The specimen sequenced was blood. The CDR3 DNA reads TGTGCCAGCAGCCCAGGACAGGGGTACGCAGATACGCAGTATTTT. It codes for CASSPGQGYADTQYF. The entire variable domain, with the rest obtained from reference TRBV7-2 and TRBJ2-3, is as follows: GAGVSQSPSNKVTEKGKDVELRCDPISGHTALYWYRQSLGQGLEFLIYFQGNSAPDKSGLPSDRFSAERTGGSVSTLTIQRTQQEDSAVYLCASSPGQGYADTQYFGPGTRLTVL.